This TCR beta chain was observed in a study of cytomegalovirus exposure and HLA in healthy donors. Study observations and caveats: Compared with the approximately 680-donor mean, an Asian-associated ancestry cluster reportedly had fewer N-insertions, according to a later analysis. In vitro data verified a few CMV-associated chains as specific for CMV antigens. A missense variant in DCLRE1C was later tied to TCR beta V- and J-gene trimming.

It was with 60 Vbeta and 13 Jbeta primers that the PCR ran. In the original processing: A later analysis tallied approximately 78 million unique TCR beta chains, 10 million to 12 million of them shared. The assay was immunoSEQ multiplex PCR, and TCRdb's table has in-frame clones only and misses some. That table furnishes V, J and clone size, whereas the DNA furnished D and trimming. The listing records 150,000 to 200,000 clones. Looked up from germline, CDR1 is SGHDT and CDR2 is YYEEEE. The CDR3 is 11 residues long. Trimming removed 7 bases from V and 6 bases from J, with 10 bases in between. Details on this clone: Its target is unknown.

The rearrangement uses TRBV5-6 and TRBJ1-2; TRBD1 is a possible D gene (5 bases). The sample was PBMCs. The source is a young woman in good health and CMV-seropositive. CDR3 amino acids: CASGQGDGYTF. The CDR3 nucleotides read TGTGCCAGCGGGCAAGGGGATGGCTACACCTTC.